This T cell receptor beta chain stems from a study of T cell changes during pregnancy in multiple sclerosis. Using immunoSEQ multiplex PCR, the repertoire was profiled, and TCRdb retains in-frame clones only, with some absent. Of about 88,000 clones in the sample, roughly 90% were seen once. This CDR3 has 17 residues. V dropped 6 bases and J dropped 0; count of bases not matched to a gene: 5. Germline V lookup: CDR1 KGHSH, CDR2 LQKENI. This TCR was recovered from a female donor with multiple sclerosis, enrolled in a pregnancy study. This chain joins TRBV18 and TRBJ2-2; 12 bases map to TRBD1. The sequences come from peripheral blood, collected in the first trimester of pregnancy. CDR3 amino acids: CASSGQGASANTGELFF. The CDR3 bases are TGTGCCAGCTCGGGACAGGGGGCCTCAGCGAACACCGGGGAGCTGTTTTTT.